These 10 T cell receptor beta chains were all obtained from the same sample, sequenced in a study of OX40 agonist ivuxolimab in advanced cancers. Profiling relied on immunoSEQ multiplex PCR, and the TCRdb table lists in-frame clones only, not all of them. In the table there are fewer than 25,000 clones, more than 75% of which are singletons. The sequenced sample was CD4+ or CD8+ T cells sorted from blood, obtained in a trial of the OX40 agonist ivuxolimab. These receptors were collected from an adult with an advanced solid tumor such as melanoma, head and neck, liver or kidney cancer.

This clone was observed once. The rearrangement links TRBV7-9 to TRBJ2-7, with 10 bases fitting TRBD1. The CDR3 runs 15 residues. V gave up 5 bases and J gave up 4 bases; unmatched junction bases: 8. Per the germline V gene, CDR1 is SEHNR and CDR2 is FQNEAQ (reference sequence). CDR3 in DNA: TGTGCCAGCAGCATCCTCGACAGGGGGCATTACGAGCAGTACTTC. It specifies CASSILDRGHYEQYF.

The V call is TRBV29-1, the J call TRBJ2-3; the match to TRBD2 covers 14 bases. The CDR3 has 19 amino acids. J gave up 5 bases and V 1 base, and 14 bases lay outside the gene matches. Germline CDR1 reads SQVTM; CDR2 reads ANQGSEA. The CDR3 DNA reads as TGCAGCGTTGAAGGAGGGACTAGCGGGGGTGTGCGATTAGGAGATACGCAGTATTTT. The encoded protein is CSVEGGTSGGVRLGDTQYF.

The V gene is TRBV6-1, the J gene TRBJ2-7, with D tentatively TRBD2 (6 bases). Germline V lookup: CDR1 MNHNS, CDR2 SASEGT. The CDR3 contains 14 residues. V lost 3 bases, J lost 3 bases, and 12 bases lay in between. The CDR3 is CASSDLRRGYEQYF. The CDR3 bases are TGTGCCAGCAGTGACTTACGGCGGGGCTACGAGCAGTACTTC.

The CDR3 sequence is CASSITLAGVYNEQFF. CDR3 nucleotide sequence: TGTGCCAGTAGTATAACGCTAGCGGGGGTCTACAATGAGCAGTTCTTC. V gene TRBV19 combines with J gene TRBJ2-1; 10 nucleotides line up with TRBD2. Losses at the gene ends were 2 bases for V and 3 bases for J; bases not matched to a gene: 4. Germline CDR1 is LNHDA and CDR2 is SQIVND (reference sequence). The CDR3 has 16 residues.

This rearrangement joins TRBV6-5 to TRBJ2-7; tentative D call: TRBD1 (5 bases). V lost 7 bases and J lost 6, with 19 bases in between. The length of the CDR3 is 14 residues. Germline CDR1 is MNHEY and CDR2 is SVGAGI. In DNA form, the CDR3 reads TGTGCCAGCAACCAGGTGGCAGGGAAGCGCGAGCAGTACTTC. It translates to CASNQVAGKREQYF.

The chain employs TRBV13 and TRBJ1-5, with D maybe TRBD1 (5 bases). The V gene's germline CDR1 is PRHDT and CDR2 FYEKMQ (reference sequence). This CDR3 has 16 residues. Deletions cut 0 bases from V and 1 base from J, with 10 bases between. DNA of the CDR3: TGTGCCAGCAGCTTAGGGGGCCAGGGAAGCAATCAGCCCCAGCATTTT. This sequence encodes CASSLGGQGSNQPQHF.

This clone was observed a handful of times. The rearrangement joins TRBV14 to TRBJ1-1; perhaps TRBD1 as D (5 bases). Germline V gene sequence: CDR1 SGHDN, CDR2 FVKESK. This CDR3 comprises 14 residues. V lost 1 base to trimming and J lost 5 bases, with 11 bases between them. The CDR3 sequence: CASSQGGFMTEAFF. DNA of the CDR3: TGTGCCAGCAGCCAAGGGGGGTTTATGACTGAAGCTTTCTTT.

The genes are TRBV5-1 and TRBJ2-3, with D perhaps assigned TRBD1 or TRBD2 (6 bases each). The germline V gene encodes CDR1 SGHRS and CDR2 YFSETQ. The CDR3 loop spans 16 amino acids. V shed 4 bases and J shed 0 bases, with 15 bases lying between them. CDR3 bases: TGCGCCAGCAGCCGCGGAGGGGGGCCTAGCACAGATACGCAGTATTTT. As protein: CASSRGGGPSTDTQYF.

This chain connects TRBV11-2 to TRBJ1-1; D is unresolved. The CDR3 has 13 amino acids. V gave up 2 bases and J gave up 7 bases, with 11 bases separating them. Germline assignment: CDR1 SGHAT and CDR2 FQNNGV. The CDR3 here is CASSLYPGGEAFF. DNA of the CDR3: TGTGCCAGCAGCTTATACCCCGGAGGTGAAGCTTTCTTT.

This clone was seen once. The gene calls are TRBV7-9 and TRBJ2-5; D might be TRBD2 (5 bases). CDR1 and CDR2 (germline): SEHNR, FQNEAQ (reference sequence). V lost 6 bases, J lost 2 bases, and 19 bases lay in between. The CDR3 is 16 residues long. The CDR3 reads CASSPSQGRDQETQYF. The CDR3 region has the DNA TGTGCCAGCAGTCCATCTCAAGGGAGAGATCAAGAGACCCAGTACTTC.